This T cell receptor beta chain was observed in a study of control samples from healthy donors and cancer patients. Produced via immunoSEQ multiplex PCR; TCRdb's table is partial and in-frame only. The sample includes about 80,000 clones, 85% to 90% seen only once; the top ten take roughly 7.6%. Sequenced input: blood. This TCR came from a woman aged 55-70 years in good health.

The CDR3 DNA follows: TGCAGCGTTGAAGATGGACAGCATGGCTACACCTTC. This gives the protein CSVEDGQHGYTF. The chain uses TRBV29-1 and TRBJ1-2, with a weak D call TRBD1 (6 bases). This CDR3 has 12 amino acids. Germline V lookup: CDR1 SQVTM, CDR2 ANQGSEA. V gave up 0 bases and J gave up 6 bases, with 8 bases separating them.